The 17 T cell receptor beta chains listed next were all sequenced from one sample in a study of CD8 T cells in ankylosing spondylitis. TCRdb fed the 5' RACE reads into MiXCR, producing one record per CDR3 protein. The sample has approximately 69,000 distinct CDR3 sequences, 5.3% seen once; the top ten hold 2.2%. Sequenced sample: blood, either unsorted or a sorted T cell fraction (not recorded which). The receptor set was obtained from a male donor with ankylosing spondylitis or in good health (not recorded which).

This clonotype was counted ten times or more. This sequence joins TRBV20-1 and TRBJ1-1, with D perhaps TRBD1 (5 bases). The V end lost 3 bases, the J end lost 1 base, and 15 bases lay between the germline ends. The CDR3 length is 15 residues. Germline-derived CDR1 and CDR2 are DFQATT and SNEGSKA (reference sequence). The CDR3 DNA reads TGCAGTGCTAGTAGCCAGGGATTTGGGAACACTGAAGCTTTCTTT. Translation gives CSASSQGFGNTEAFF.

This clonotype was detected many times. V gene TRBV12-3 or TRBV12-4 combines with J gene TRBJ1-5; 11 positions agree with TRBD1. The V segment lost 6 bases and the J segment 5 bases; nucleotides outside the gene matches: 6. The CDR3 contains 15 residues. CDR3 sequence (DNA): TGTGCCAGCAGCGGACAGGGGGCGATTTATCAGCCCCAGCATTTT. Its translation is CASSGQGAIYQPQHF.

This clonotype was recorded at least ten times. The chain links TRBV20-1 to TRBJ2-3; D is undetermined. The CDR3 sequence is 14 residues long. CDR1 and CDR2 (germline): DFQATT, SNEGSKA (reference sequence). The V end lost 2 bases, the J end lost 6 bases, and 15 bases lay between the germline ends. CDR3 nucleotide sequence: TGCAGTGCTAGACAATACGTTAAGCCGGATACGCAGTATTTT. This sequence encodes CSARQYVKPDTQYF.

There are many counts of this clonotype. The CDR3 loop is CSVEGRLNTGELFF. Here the CDR3 DNA reads TGCAGCGTTGAAGGCAGATTGAACACCGGGGAGCTGTTTTTT. The chain joins TRBV29-1 to TRBJ2-2; D is ambiguous. This CDR3 contains 14 residues. The V end was cut by 1 base, the J end by 1 base, with 7 bases between. Germline CDR1 and CDR2: SQVTM and ANQGSEA.

This clonotype has at least ten counts. The chain couples TRBV15 to TRBJ2-7, with a possible D match to TRBD1 (5 bases). This CDR3 spans 13 amino acids. Trimming removed 2 bases at V and 5 bases at J, with 10 bases between. The V gene's germline CDR1 is LNHNV and CDR2 YYDKDF (reference sequence). The CDR3 here is CATSRQGNNEQYF. The CDR3, as DNA: TGTGCCACCAGCAGACAGGGAAACAACGAGCAGTACTTC.

Ten or more counts support this clonotype. This rearrangement joins TRBV20-1 to TRBJ2-7, with a tentative D call TRBD1 (5 bases). This CDR3 is 14 amino acids long. Germline loops: CDR1 DFQATT, CDR2 SNEGSKA (reference sequence). Trimming left V 3 bases short and J 6 bases short, with 18 bases between. The CDR3 nucleotides read TGCAGTGCTAGGGCCAGGGAAGTTTCATCCGAGCAGTACTTC. It codes for CSARAREVSSEQYF.

This clonotype was detected many times. This rearrangement joins TRBV7-9 to TRBJ2-1, with D perhaps matching TRBD1 or TRBD2 (6 bases each). V was trimmed by 5 bases and J by 5 bases, leaving 16 bases between them. The CDR3 extends over 15 amino acids. In germline, CDR1 is SEHNR, CDR2 FQNEAQ (reference sequence). The CDR3 loop reads CASSQPRGLNNEQFF. CDR3 nucleotides: TGTGCCAGCAGCCAACCACGGGGGCTCAACAATGAGCAGTTCTTC.

This clonotype occurred a few times. The rearrangement joins TRBV5-1 to TRBJ2-7; TRBD2 matches at 10 bases. The length of the CDR3 is 18 residues. CDR1 is SGHRS and CDR2 is YFSETQ in the germline V gene. Losses at the gene ends were 0 bases for V and 7 bases for J; bases not matched to a gene: 16. The CDR3 DNA sequence: TGCGCCAGCAGCTTGGACATTATAGGACTAGCGGTTACTAGGGAGCAGTACTTC. This sequence encodes CASSLDIIGLAVTREQYF.

The table lists this clonotype with many counts. The chain combines TRBV27 with TRBJ1-6, with a tentative D call TRBD1 (5 bases). The ends were cut back, 6 bases at V and 5 bases at J, with 14 bases in the middle. The length of the CDR3 is 15 residues. Germline V CDR1 and CDR2: MNHEY, SMNVEV (reference sequence). This CDR3 reads CASREGRKNNSPLHF. The DNA for the CDR3 is TGTGCCAGCAGGGAGGGGAGAAAGAATAATTCACCCCTCCACTTT.

This clonotype was recorded at least ten times. The rearrangement uses TRBV7-3 and TRBJ2-7; a possible D gene is TRBD2 (5 bases). The germline V gene has CDR1 SGHTA and CDR2 FQGTGA. The length of the CDR3 is 12 residues. Trimming removed 5 bases at V and 5 bases at J, with 10 bases between. CDR3 residues: CASSNGGDEQYF. The CDR3 nucleotides are TGTGCCAGCAGCAACGGAGGCGACGAGCAGTACTTC.

This clonotype was observed at least ten times. The chain recombines TRBV6-2 or TRBV6-3 with TRBJ1-1; 8 bases are shared with TRBD1. Germline CDR1 and CDR2: MNHEY and SVGEGT. There are 15 residues in the CDR3. V was pared by 5 bases and J by 5 bases, with 10 bases of the junction left unmatched. CDR3: CASSGIGQGVTEAFF. The DNA of the CDR3 is TGTGCCAGCAGTGGGATTGGACAGGGTGTGACTGAAGCTTTCTTT.

This clonotype was seen ten or more times. The rearrangement joins TRBV7-6 to TRBJ2-5; possible D gene TRBD1, 5 bases. The CDR3 spans 15 residues. The germline V and J ends were trimmed by 4 bases and 4 bases, with 16 bases remaining between them. Germline V gene sequence: CDR1 SGHVS, CDR2 FNYEAQ. The CDR3 DNA follows: TGTGCCAGCAGCTCCTTCCCGGTCACAGGAGAGACCCAGTACTTC. Translation: CASSSFPVTGETQYF.

This clonotype was counted many times. CDR3: CASSGGERTANNEQFF. In DNA form, the CDR3 reads TGTGCCAGCAGTGGGGGGGAGAGGACAGCAAACAATGAGCAGTTCTTC. V gene TRBV12-3 or TRBV12-4 combines with J gene TRBJ2-1; maybe TRBD2 (7 bases). The V gene lost 5 bases and the J gene lost 5 bases, with 19 bases spanning the gap. The CDR3 consists of 16 residues.

This clonotype was picked up many times. The genes are TRBV20-1 and TRBJ1-1, with D perhaps TRBD1 (5 bases). The CDR3 has 14 residues. Germline V lookup: CDR1 DFQATT, CDR2 SNEGSKA (reference sequence). Trimming pared 4 bases from V and 8 bases from J, leaving 20 bases between. CDR3 coding DNA: TGCAGTGCTACTGACAGACCCGGTTCCTCAGAAGCTTTCTTT. Translation gives CSATDRPGSSEAFF.

This clonotype came up many times. The V call is TRBV4-3, the J call TRBJ1-1, with a possible D match to TRBD1 (5 bases). Germline V CDR1 and CDR2: LGHNA, YSLEER. CDR3 size: 15 residues. Trimming took off 4 bases at V and 4 bases at J, with 16 bases between the two ends. As DNA, the CDR3 is TGCGCCAGCAGCCGTGATTCAGGGTTCGCCACTGAAGCTTTCTTT. Translation: CASSRDSGFATEAFF.

This clonotype was observed at least ten times. The chain recombines TRBV20-1 with TRBJ1-4, with 7 bases fitting TRBD1. This CDR3 has 15 residues. J lost 0 bases, V lost 3 bases, and 4 bases had no gene match. Germline V gene lookup returns CDR1 DFQATT and CDR2 SNEGSKA (reference sequence). CDR3 sequence (DNA): TGCAGTGCTAGTCGAACAGGGGCAACTAATGAAAAACTGTTTTTT. It specifies CSASRTGATNEKLFF.

This clonotype was counted many times. The chain combines TRBV5-1 with TRBJ1-1; possible D gene TRBD1, 5 bases. Germline V gene sequence: CDR1 SGHRS, CDR2 YFSETQ. V was cut by 4 bases and J by 1 base, with 8 bases left in between. This CDR3 has 13 residues. This chain's CDR3 is CASSQTENTEAFF. In DNA form, the CDR3 reads TGCGCCAGCAGCCAGACAGAGAACACTGAAGCTTTCTTT. Combining the CDR3 with reference TRBV5-1 and TRBJ1-1 gives the whole variable domain KAGVTQTPRYLIKTRGQQVTLSCSPISGHRSVSWYQQTPGQGLQFLFEYFSETQRNKGNFPGRFSGRQFSNSRSEMNVSTLELGDSALYLCASSQTENTEAFFGQGTRLTVV.